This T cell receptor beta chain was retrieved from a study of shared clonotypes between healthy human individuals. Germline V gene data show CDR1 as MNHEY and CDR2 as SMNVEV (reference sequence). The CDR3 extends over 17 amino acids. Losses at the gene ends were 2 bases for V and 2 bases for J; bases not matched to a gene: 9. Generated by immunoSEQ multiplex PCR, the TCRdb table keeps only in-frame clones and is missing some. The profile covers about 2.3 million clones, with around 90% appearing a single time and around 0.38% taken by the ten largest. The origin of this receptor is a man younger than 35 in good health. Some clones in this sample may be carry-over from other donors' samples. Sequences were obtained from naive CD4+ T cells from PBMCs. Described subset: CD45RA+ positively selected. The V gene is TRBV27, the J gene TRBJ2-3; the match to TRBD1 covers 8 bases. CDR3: CASSLRDRPVFTDTQYF. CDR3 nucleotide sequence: TGTGCCAGCAGTTTAAGGGACAGGCCCGTCTTCACAGATACGCAGTATTTT.